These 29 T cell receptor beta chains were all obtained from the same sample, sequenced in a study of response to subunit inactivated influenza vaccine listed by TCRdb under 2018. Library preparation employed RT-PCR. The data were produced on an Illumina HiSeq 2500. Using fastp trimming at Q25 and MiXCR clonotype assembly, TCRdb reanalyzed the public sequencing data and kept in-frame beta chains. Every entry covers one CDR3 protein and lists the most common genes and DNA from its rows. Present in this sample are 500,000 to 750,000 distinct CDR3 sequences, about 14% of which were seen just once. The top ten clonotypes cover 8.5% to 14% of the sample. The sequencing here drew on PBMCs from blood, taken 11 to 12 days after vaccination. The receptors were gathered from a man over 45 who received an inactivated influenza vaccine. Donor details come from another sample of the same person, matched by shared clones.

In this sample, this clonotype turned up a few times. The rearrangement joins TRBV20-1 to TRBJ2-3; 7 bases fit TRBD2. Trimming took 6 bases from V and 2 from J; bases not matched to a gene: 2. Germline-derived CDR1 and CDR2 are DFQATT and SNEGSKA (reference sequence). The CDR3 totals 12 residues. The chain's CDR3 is CSARDYTDTQYF. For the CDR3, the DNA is TGCAGTGCCAGGGACTACACAGATACGCAGTATTTT.

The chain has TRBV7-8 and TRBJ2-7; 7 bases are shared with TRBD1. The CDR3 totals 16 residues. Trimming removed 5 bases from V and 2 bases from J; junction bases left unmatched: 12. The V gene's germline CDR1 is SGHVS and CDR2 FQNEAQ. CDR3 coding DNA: TGTGCCAGCAGCCCCCCGAGACAGGGAATTACCTACGAGCAGTACTTC. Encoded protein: CASSPPRQGITYEQYF.

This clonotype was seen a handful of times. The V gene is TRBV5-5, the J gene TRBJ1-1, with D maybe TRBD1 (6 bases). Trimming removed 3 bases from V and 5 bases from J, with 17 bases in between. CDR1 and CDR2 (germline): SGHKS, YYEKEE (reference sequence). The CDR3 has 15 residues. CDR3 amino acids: CASSSFPGQRTEAFF. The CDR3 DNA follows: TGTGCCAGCAGCTCCTTCCCCGGACAGAGGACTGAAGCTTTCTTT.

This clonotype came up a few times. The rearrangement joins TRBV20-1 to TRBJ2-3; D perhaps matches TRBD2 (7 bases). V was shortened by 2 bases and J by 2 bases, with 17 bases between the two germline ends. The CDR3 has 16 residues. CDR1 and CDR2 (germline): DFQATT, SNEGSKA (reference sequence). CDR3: CSARSLNGGATDTQYF. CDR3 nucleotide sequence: TGCAGTGCTAGAAGTTTAAATGGGGGGGCCACAGATACGCAGTATTTT.

The CDR3 bases are TGTGCCAGCATGCCTGGGGTTGGGGGGGCTAGCACAGATACGCAGTATTTT. Protein sequence: CASMPGVGGASTDTQYF. This chain uses TRBV7-6 with TRBJ2-3, with a tentative D call TRBD2 (7 bases). Germline loops: CDR1 SGHVS, CDR2 FNYEAQ. The CDR3 runs 17 residues. Trimming took off 7 bases at V and 0 bases at J, with 20 bases between the two ends. Based on the CDR3 plus reference TRBV7-6 and TRBJ2-3, the full variable domain is GAGVSQSPRYKVTKRGQDVALRCDPISGHVSLYWYRQALGQGPEFLTYFNYEAQQDKSGLPNDRFSAERPEGSISTLTIQRTEQRDSAMYRCASMPGVGGASTDTQYFGPGTRLTVL.

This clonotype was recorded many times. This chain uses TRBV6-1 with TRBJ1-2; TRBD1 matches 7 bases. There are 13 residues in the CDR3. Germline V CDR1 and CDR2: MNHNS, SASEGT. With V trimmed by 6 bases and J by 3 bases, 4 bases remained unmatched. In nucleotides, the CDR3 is TGTGCCAGCAGAAGGGGGCGAGACTATGGCTACACCTTC. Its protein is CASRRGRDYGYTF.

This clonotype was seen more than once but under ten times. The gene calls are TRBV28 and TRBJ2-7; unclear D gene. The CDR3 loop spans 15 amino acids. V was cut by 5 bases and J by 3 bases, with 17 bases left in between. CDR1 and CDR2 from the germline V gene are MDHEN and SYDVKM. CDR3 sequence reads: CASSTPGQSVYEQYF. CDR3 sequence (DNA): TGTGCCAGCAGTACCCCGGGCCAGAGTGTCTACGAGCAGTACTTC.

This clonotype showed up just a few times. The CDR3 loop reads CSAIISGTEAFF. CDR3 bases: TGCAGTGCGATCATCTCGGGCACTGAAGCTTTCTTT. The chain uses TRBV20-1 and TRBJ1-1; D is undetermined. V was clipped by 6 bases and J by 4 bases, with 12 bases between them. The CDR3 is made up of 12 amino acids. Germline assignment: CDR1 DFQATT and CDR2 SNEGSKA (reference sequence).

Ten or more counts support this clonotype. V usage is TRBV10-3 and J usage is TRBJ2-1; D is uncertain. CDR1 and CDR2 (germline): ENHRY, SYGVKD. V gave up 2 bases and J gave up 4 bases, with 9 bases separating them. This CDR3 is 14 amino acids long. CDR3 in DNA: TGTGCCATCAGTGAGGTCGGTGATTACAATGAGCAGTTCTTC. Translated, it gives CAISEVGDYNEQFF.

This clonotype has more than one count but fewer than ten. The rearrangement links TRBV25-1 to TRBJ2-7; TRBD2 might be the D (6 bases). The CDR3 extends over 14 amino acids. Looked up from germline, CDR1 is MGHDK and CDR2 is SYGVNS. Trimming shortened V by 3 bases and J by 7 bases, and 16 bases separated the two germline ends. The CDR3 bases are TGTGCCAGCAGTGACAGGACTATCGGGATAGAGCAGTACTTC. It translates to CASSDRTIGIEQYF.

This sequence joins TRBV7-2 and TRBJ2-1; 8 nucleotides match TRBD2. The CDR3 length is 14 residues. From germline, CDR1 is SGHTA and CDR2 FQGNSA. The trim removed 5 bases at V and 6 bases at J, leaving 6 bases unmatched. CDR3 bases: TGTGCCAGCAGCCCACGGACTAGCCTCAATGAGCAGTTCTTC. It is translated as CASSPRTSLNEQFF.

This CDR3 is CASSEERSPGELFF. In DNA form, the CDR3 reads TGTGCCAGCAGTGAAGAGAGGTCCCCCGGGGAGCTGTTTTTT. The J gene is TRBJ2-2, the V gene TRBV2, with D uncertain. This CDR3 has 14 amino acids. Germline CDR1 and CDR2: SNHLY and FYNNEI. The ends were cut back, 1 base at V and 6 bases at J, with 9 bases in the middle.

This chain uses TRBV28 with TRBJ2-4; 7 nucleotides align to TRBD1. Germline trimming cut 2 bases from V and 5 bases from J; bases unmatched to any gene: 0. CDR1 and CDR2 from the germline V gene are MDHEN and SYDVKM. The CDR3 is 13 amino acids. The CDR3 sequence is CASSLGTENIQYF. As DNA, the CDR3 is TGTGCCAGCAGTTTAGGGACAGAAAACATTCAGTACTTC. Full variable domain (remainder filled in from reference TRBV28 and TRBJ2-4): DVKVTQSSRYLVKRTGEKVFLECVQDMDHENMFWYRQDPGLGLRLIYFSYDVKMKEKGDIPEGYSVSREKKERFSLILESASTNQTSMYLCASSLGTENIQYFGAGTRLSVL.

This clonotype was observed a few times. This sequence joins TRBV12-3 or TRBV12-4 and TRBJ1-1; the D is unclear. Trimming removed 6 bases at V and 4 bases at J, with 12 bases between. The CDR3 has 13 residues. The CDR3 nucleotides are TGTGCCAGCAGAGGACGAGGGCCCACTGAAGCTTTCTTT. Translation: CASRGRGPTEAFF.

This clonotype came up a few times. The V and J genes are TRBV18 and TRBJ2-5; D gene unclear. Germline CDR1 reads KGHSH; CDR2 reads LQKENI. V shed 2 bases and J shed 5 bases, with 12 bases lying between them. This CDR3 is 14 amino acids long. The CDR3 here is CASSPGIGLETQYF. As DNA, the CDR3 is TGTGCCAGCTCACCAGGGATTGGTTTGGAGACCCAGTACTTC. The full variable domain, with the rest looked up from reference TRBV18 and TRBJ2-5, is NAGVMQNPRHLVRRRGQEARLRCSPMKGHSHVYWYRQLPEEGLKFMVYLQKENIIDESGMPKERFSAEFPKEGPSILRIQQVVRGDSAAYFCASSPGIGLETQYFGPGTRLLVL.

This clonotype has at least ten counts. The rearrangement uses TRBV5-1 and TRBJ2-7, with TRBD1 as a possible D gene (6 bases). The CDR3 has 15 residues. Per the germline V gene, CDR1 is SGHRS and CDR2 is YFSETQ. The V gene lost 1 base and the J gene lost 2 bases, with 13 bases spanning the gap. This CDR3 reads CASSLRGQSTYEQYF. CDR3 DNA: TGCGCCAGCAGCTTGAGGGGACAAAGCACCTACGAGCAGTACTTC.

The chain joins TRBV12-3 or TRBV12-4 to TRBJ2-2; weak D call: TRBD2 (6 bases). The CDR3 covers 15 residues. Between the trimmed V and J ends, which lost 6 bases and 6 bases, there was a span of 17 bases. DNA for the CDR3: TGTGCCAGCAGCCCGACTAGTATTCTCTCCGGGGAGCTGTTTTTT. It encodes CASSPTSILSGELFF.

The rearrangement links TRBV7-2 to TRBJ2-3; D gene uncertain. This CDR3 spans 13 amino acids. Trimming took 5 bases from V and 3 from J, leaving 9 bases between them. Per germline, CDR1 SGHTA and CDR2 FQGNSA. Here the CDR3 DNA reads TGTGCCAGCAGCCACCGGGTGACAGATACGCAGTATTTT. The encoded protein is CASSHRVTDTQYF.

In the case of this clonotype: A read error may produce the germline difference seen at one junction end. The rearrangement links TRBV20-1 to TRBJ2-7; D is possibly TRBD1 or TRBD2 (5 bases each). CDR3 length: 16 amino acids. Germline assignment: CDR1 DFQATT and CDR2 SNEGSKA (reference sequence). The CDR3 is CCARPALAGGNYEQYF. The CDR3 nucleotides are TGCTGTGCTAGACCTGCTCTGGCTGGGGGAAACTACGAGCAGTACTTC.

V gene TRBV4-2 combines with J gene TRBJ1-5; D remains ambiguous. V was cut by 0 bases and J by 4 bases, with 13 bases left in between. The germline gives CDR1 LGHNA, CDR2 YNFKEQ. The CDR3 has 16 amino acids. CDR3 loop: CASSQEGGRSNQPQHF. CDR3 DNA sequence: TGTGCCAGCAGCCAAGAAGGTGGTAGGAGTAATCAGCCCCAGCATTTT.

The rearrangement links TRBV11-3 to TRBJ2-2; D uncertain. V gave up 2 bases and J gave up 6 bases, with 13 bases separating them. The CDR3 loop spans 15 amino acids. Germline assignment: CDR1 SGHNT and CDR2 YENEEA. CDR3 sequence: CASSLRANVPGELFF. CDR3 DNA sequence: TGTGCCAGCAGCTTAAGGGCCAATGTGCCCGGGGAGCTGTTTTTT.

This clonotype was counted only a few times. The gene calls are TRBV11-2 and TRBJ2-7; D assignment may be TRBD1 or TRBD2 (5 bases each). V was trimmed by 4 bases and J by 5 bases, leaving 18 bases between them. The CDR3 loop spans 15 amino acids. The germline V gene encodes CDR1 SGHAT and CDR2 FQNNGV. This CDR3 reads CASSWTPGQINEQYF. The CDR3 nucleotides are TGTGCCAGCAGCTGGACGCCGGGGCAGATAAACGAGCAGTACTTC.

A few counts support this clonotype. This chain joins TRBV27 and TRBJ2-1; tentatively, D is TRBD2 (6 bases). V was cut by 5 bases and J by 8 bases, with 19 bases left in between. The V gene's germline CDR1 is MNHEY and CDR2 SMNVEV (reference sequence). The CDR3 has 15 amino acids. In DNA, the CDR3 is TGTGCCAGCAGTCCAGCCGGGACTTCCCGTGATGAGCAGTTCTTC. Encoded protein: CASSPAGTSRDEQFF.

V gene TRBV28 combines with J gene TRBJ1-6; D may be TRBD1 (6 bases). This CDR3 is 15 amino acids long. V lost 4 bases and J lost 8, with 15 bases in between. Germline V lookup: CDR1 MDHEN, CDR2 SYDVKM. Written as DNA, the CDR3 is TGTGCCAGCAGTTCCTATCAGGGGAGGCATTCACCCCTCCACTTT. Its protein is CASSSYQGRHSPLHF.

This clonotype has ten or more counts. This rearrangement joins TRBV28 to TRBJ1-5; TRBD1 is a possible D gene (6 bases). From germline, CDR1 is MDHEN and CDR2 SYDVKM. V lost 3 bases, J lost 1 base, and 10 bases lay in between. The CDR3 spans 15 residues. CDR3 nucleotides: TGTGCCAGCAGTTTCCCGGGGGGCAGCAATCAGCCCCAGCATTTT. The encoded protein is CASSFPGGSNQPQHF.

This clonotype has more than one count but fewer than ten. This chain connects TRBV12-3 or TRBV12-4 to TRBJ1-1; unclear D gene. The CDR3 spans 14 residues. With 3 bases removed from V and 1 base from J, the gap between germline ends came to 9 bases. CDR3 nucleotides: TGTGCCAGCAGTTTCTCGGCGGGGAACACTGAAGCTTTCTTT. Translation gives CASSFSAGNTEAFF.

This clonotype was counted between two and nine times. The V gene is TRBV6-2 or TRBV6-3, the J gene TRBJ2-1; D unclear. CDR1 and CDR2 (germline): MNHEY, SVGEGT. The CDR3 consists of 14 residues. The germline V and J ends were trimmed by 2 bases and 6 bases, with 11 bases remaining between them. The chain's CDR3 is CASSYPKQPNEQFF. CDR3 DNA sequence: TGTGCCAGCAGTTACCCGAAACAGCCCAATGAGCAGTTCTTC.

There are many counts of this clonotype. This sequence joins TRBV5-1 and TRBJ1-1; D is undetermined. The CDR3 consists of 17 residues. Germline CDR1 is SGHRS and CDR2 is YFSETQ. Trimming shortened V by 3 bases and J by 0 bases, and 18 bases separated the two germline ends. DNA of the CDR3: TGCGCCAGCAGCTATAAGGATCCTGAGAGCATGAACACTGAAGCTTTCTTT. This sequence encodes CASSYKDPESMNTEAFF.

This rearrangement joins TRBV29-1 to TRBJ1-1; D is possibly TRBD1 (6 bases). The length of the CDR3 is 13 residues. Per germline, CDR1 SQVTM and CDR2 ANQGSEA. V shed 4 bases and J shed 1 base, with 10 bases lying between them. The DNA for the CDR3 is TGCAGCGTTGCCGGGACACAGAACACTGAAGCTTTCTTT. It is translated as CSVAGTQNTEAFF.